This T cell receptor (beta chain) was identified in a study of shared clonotypes between healthy human individuals. Study conclusions and caveats: Several donors held around 5% of naive CD4 clonotypes in common.

Sequencing was performed with immunoSEQ multiplex PCR; in TCRdb, only in-frame clones are kept and a portion is missing. The table lists hundreds of thousands of clones, around 96% of them singletons. The germline gives CDR1 MGHRA, CDR2 YSYEKL. V was clipped by 1 base and J by 1 base; unmatched bases: 13. The CDR3 contains 20 residues. The naive CD8 subset, CD45RO-negative cells positively selected for CCR7, excluded terminally differentiated effector memory CD45RA+ cells. To note about this clone: Its antigen remains unknown.

The TCR was taken from a woman aged 25-40 years in good health. The genes are TRBV4-1 and TRBJ2-5, with 12 bases identical to TRBD2. Sample: naive CD8+ T cells sorted from blood. The CDR3 sequence: CASSQAAFWSGLAGQETQYF. CDR3 coding DNA: TGCGCCAGCAGCCAAGCCGCATTTTGGTCGGGACTAGCGGGCCAAGAGACCCAGTACTTC.